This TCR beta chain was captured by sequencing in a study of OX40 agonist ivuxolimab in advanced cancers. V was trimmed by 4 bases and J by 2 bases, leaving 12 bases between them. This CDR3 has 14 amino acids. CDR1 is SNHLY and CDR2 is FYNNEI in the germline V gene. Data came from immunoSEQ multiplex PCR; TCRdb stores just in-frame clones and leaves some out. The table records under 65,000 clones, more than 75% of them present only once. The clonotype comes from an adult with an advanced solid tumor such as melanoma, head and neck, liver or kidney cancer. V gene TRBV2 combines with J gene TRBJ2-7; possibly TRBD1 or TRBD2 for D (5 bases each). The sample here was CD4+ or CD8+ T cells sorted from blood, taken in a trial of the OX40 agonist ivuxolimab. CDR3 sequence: CASSGGTGAYEQYF. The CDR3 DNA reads TGTGCCAGCAGTGGAGGGACCGGGGCCTACGAGCAGTACTTC.